One sample yielded the 31 T cell receptor beta chains listed below, sequenced in a study of response to subunit inactivated influenza vaccine. TCRdb re-analysed the RT-PCR reads in MiXCR, keeping a single row per CDR3 protein. This sample has about 520,000 distinct CDR3 sequences, with over 9.5% found just once. This sample comprised PBMCs from blood, obtained more than 35 days after vaccination. These receptors were taken from a man aged 50 to 59 who received an inactivated influenza vaccine.

The table lists this clonotype with a few counts. CDR3 sequence: CASSSGQYQETQYF. CDR3 bases: TGCGCCAGCAGCTCCGGACAGTACCAAGAGACCCAGTACTTC. The chain uses TRBV5-1 and TRBJ2-5; TRBD1 is a possible D gene (6 bases). V was cut by 3 bases and J by 0 bases, with 9 bases left in between. Germline CDR1 SGHRS, CDR2 YFSETQ. CDR3 length equals 14 residues.

This chain joins TRBV20-1 and TRBJ1-5, with TRBD1 identical over 8 bases. Trimming at V came to 6 bases and at J to 0 bases, leaving 4 bases not matched to a gene. This CDR3 has 14 residues. Per the germline V gene, CDR1 is DFQATT and CDR2 is SNEGSKA (reference sequence). The CDR3 DNA reads as TGCAGTGCAGGACAGGGAAGTAGCAATCAGCCCCAGCATTTT. It codes for CSAGQGSSNQPQHF.

This clonotype was observed at least ten times. The rearrangement links TRBV6-5 to TRBJ2-7; possibly TRBD2 for D (5 bases). This CDR3 has 13 amino acids. Germline V gene sequence: CDR1 MNHEY, CDR2 SVGAGI. V lost 2 bases and J lost 7, with 12 bases in between. CDR3 residues: CASSYGSGLEQYF. For the CDR3, the DNA is TGTGCCAGCAGTTACGGGTCGGGGTTGGAGCAGTACTTC.

This clonotype was counted only a few times. The V call is TRBV7-2, the J call TRBJ1-5; D is uncertain. The CDR3 extends over 15 amino acids. V lost 1 base to trimming and J lost 6 bases, with 13 bases between them. Germline CDR1 reads SGHTA; CDR2 reads FQGNSA. CDR3 in amino acids: CASSLGNSGGQPQHF. The CDR3 DNA follows: TGTGCCAGCAGCTTAGGTAATAGCGGAGGTCAGCCCCAGCATTTT.

About this clonotype: A read error may be the cause here, since a much bigger clone is one base away. The chain links TRBV29-1 to TRBJ2-5; either TRBD1 or TRBD2 may supply D (5 bases each). Looked up from germline, CDR1 is SQVTM and CDR2 is ANQGSEA. This CDR3 spans 13 amino acids. This CDR3 reads CSVAGRYQETQCF. The CDR3 nucleotides are TGCAGCGTTGCGGGACGGTACCAAGAGACCCAGTGCTTC.

The table lists this clonotype with a few counts. J is TRBJ1-4 and V is TRBV5-1; D is unresolved. CDR1 is SGHRS and CDR2 is YFSETQ in the germline V gene. V lost 0 bases and J 4 bases, leaving 10 bases between the germline ends. CDR3 length: 15 amino acids. CDR3 sequence reads: CASSLGPEGNEKLFF. The CDR3 bases are TGCGCCAGCAGCTTGGGGCCAGAGGGTAATGAAAAACTGTTTTTT.

This clonotype was found a few times. The V gene is TRBV29-1, the J gene TRBJ1-5, with 8 bases identical to TRBD1. The CDR3 runs to 13 residues. V dropped 6 bases and J dropped 3; count of bases not matched to a gene: 4. Germline V CDR1 and CDR2: SQVTM, ANQGSEA. The CDR3 DNA reads as TGCAGCGTCGGGACAGGCCTCAATCAGCCCCAGCATTTT. It is translated as CSVGTGLNQPQHF. Full variable domain (missing parts from reference TRBV29-1 and TRBJ1-5): SAVISQKPSRDICQRGTSLTIQCQVDSQVTMMFWYRQQPGQSLTLIATANQGSEATYESGFVIDKFPISRPNLTFSTLTVSNMSPEDSSIYLCSVGTGLNQPQHFGDGTRLSIL.

The CDR3 region is CASIGNTGELFF. Here the CDR3 DNA reads TGTGCCAGCATAGGGAACACCGGGGAGCTGTTTTTT. The genes are TRBV9 and TRBJ2-2; no definite D call. V lost 6 bases and J lost 1, with 4 bases in between. Germline loops: CDR1 SGDLS, CDR2 YYNGEE. This CDR3 has 12 residues.

The V and J genes are TRBV6-2 or TRBV6-3 and TRBJ2-3; TRBD1 aligns across 7 bases. The germline V gene has CDR1 MNHEY and CDR2 SVGEGT. This CDR3 has 15 residues. Trimming took 5 bases from V and 2 from J; bases not matched to a gene: 7. CDR3 sequence reads: CASSRKGADTDTQYF. DNA of the CDR3: TGTGCCAGCAGTAGAAAGGGGGCCGACACAGATACGCAGTATTTT.

A word on this clonotype: A read error may explain this, as a much larger clone is one base away. The chain links TRBV4-2 to TRBJ2-3; TRBD1 is a possible D gene (5 bases). Germline V gives CDR1 LGHNA, CDR2 YNFKEQ. The CDR3 runs 14 residues. The V and J ends lost 3 bases and 0 bases respectively, with 7 bases between them. CDR3 sequence (DNA): TGTGCCAGCAGCCACAGGGCGAGCACAGATACGCAGTATTTT. Residues: CASSHRASTDTQYF.

This clonotype was detected only a few times. The rearrangement uses TRBV12-3 or TRBV12-4 and TRBJ1-3, with unresolved D. Trimming took off 1 base at V and 0 bases at J, with 10 bases between the two ends. The CDR3 loop spans 16 amino acids. This CDR3 is CASSLEAGSSGNTIYF. CDR3 nucleotide sequence: TGTGCCAGCAGTTTAGAGGCAGGAAGCTCTGGAAACACCATATATTTT.

Only a few counts were recorded for this clonotype. The chain couples TRBV19 to TRBJ2-3; no definite D call. Trimming removed 3 bases at V and 0 bases at J, with 7 bases between. From germline, CDR1 is LNHDA and CDR2 SQIVND (reference sequence). The CDR3 is made up of 14 amino acids. CDR3 sequence reads: CASSMDGSTDTQYF. The CDR3 DNA sequence: TGTGCCAGTAGTATGGACGGAAGCACAGATACGCAGTATTTT.

This chain joins TRBV10-2 and TRBJ1-5, with D possibly TRBD1 on 6 matching bases. Per germline, CDR1 WSHSY and CDR2 SAAADI. The CDR3 runs to 15 residues. The V end lost 4 bases, the J end lost 7 bases, and 17 bases lay between the germline ends. CDR3 bases: TGCGCCAGCAGTGGGCCCCCGGGGGCAGGCCAGCCCCAGCATTTT. It codes for CASSGPPGAGQPQHF.

The gene calls are TRBV27 and TRBJ1-4, with a possible D match to TRBD1 (6 bases). CDR3 length: 14 amino acids. The germline CDR1 and CDR2 sequences are MNHEY and SMNVEV (reference sequence). V shed 5 bases and J shed 11 bases, with 18 bases lying between them. The CDR3 region is CASSARQAAGKLFF. The CDR3 DNA sequence: TGTGCCAGCAGTGCCCGACAGGCTGCTGGGAAACTGTTTTTT.

This clonotype was seen at least ten times. The chain has TRBV20-1 and TRBJ2-7; 7 nucleotides line up with TRBD2. J gave up 1 base and V 2 bases, and 14 bases lay outside the gene matches. The CDR3 length is 17 residues. The V gene's germline CDR1 is DFQATT and CDR2 SNEGSKA (reference sequence). The CDR3 sequence is CSARSSGVGGSSYEQYF. The CDR3 coding sequence is TGCAGTGCTAGATCCTCCGGTGTGGGAGGGAGTTCCTACGAGCAGTACTTC.

This clonotype was picked up many times. The chain couples TRBV9 to TRBJ2-5; weak D call: TRBD1 (6 bases). From germline, CDR1 is SGDLS and CDR2 YYNGEE. V was pared by 1 base and J by 6 bases, with 19 bases between. The CDR3 length is 16 residues. CDR3 coding DNA: TGTGCCAGCAGCGTACGACGGGACACCGGAATTCAGACCCAGTACTTC. This encodes CASSVRRDTGIQTQYF.

This clonotype occurred a few times. CDR3 sequence (DNA): TGTGCCACCAGCAGATCCAGGGGGGGAGGGCCGACCGATGAGCAGTTCTTC. Translated: CATSRSRGGGPTDEQFF. The chain has TRBV15 and TRBJ2-1; either TRBD1 or TRBD2 may supply D (7 bases each). The V end was cut by 2 bases, the J end by 8 bases, with 22 bases between. The CDR3 has 17 amino acids. CDR1 and CDR2 (germline): LNHNV, YYDKDF (reference sequence).

The chain carries TRBV18 and TRBJ1-5; D remains ambiguous. The germline V gene has CDR1 KGHSH and CDR2 LQKENI. Trimming pared 3 bases from V and 5 bases from J, leaving 11 bases between. This CDR3 is 14 amino acids long. This chain's CDR3 is CASSPLQTDQPQHF. The DNA for the CDR3 is TGTGCCAGCTCACCTCTACAGACGGATCAGCCCCAGCATTTT.

V usage is TRBV12-3 or TRBV12-4 and J usage is TRBJ2-1; D tentatively reads TRBD1 or TRBD2 (6 bases each). Trimming cost V 3 bases and J 10 bases, with 22 bases left between them. The CDR3 length is 16 residues. The DNA of the CDR3 is TGTGCCAGCAGTTTGGCCGGGGGCCCACATGGTTGGGAGCAGTTCTTC. Its translation is CASSLAGGPHGWEQFF.

This chain uses TRBV19 with TRBJ1-5; tentatively, D is TRBD1 (5 bases). Germline assignment: CDR1 LNHDA and CDR2 SQIVND (reference sequence). CDR3 length: 15 amino acids. The V end was cut by 3 bases, the J end by 3 bases, with 12 bases between. The CDR3 DNA sequence: TGTGCCAGTAGTATGGATTTGGGGCCCAATCAGCCCCAGCATTTT. Residues: CASSMDLGPNQPQHF.

The chain uses TRBV5-1 and TRBJ2-5, with unresolved D. Germline lookup yields CDR1 SGHRS and CDR2 YFSETQ. The CDR3 covers 11 residues. V lost 5 bases and J lost 6, with 8 bases in between. The CDR3 DNA reads as TGCGCCAGCAGAGAGGTGAAGACCCAGTACTTC. It translates to CASREVKTQYF.

In this sample, this clonotype turned up a few times. The rearrangement uses TRBV7-9 and TRBJ2-2, with 9 positions matching TRBD1. From germline, CDR1 is SEHNR and CDR2 FQNEAQ (reference sequence). V shed 2 bases, J shed 3 bases, and the junction held 1 base outside the gene matches. The CDR3 totals 15 residues. The CDR3: CASSLRDRDTGELFF. CDR3 DNA sequence: TGTGCCAGCAGCTTACGGGACAGGGACACCGGGGAGCTGTTTTTT.

This sequence joins TRBV6-2 or TRBV6-3 and TRBJ1-2; D perhaps matches TRBD1 (5 bases). Trimming stripped 6 bases from V and 1 base from J, with 12 bases between. This CDR3 contains 14 residues. The germline V gene encodes CDR1 MNHEY and CDR2 SVGEGT. In DNA, the CDR3 is TGTGCCAGCAGGCGGGACGGGAATAACTATGGCTACACCTTC. Encoded protein: CASRRDGNNYGYTF.

The chain recombines TRBV5-1 with TRBJ2-3, with D possibly TRBD2 on 7 matching bases. The CDR3 is 15 amino acids. Germline CDR1 SGHRS, CDR2 YFSETQ. Trimming cost V 4 bases and J 0 bases, with 12 bases left between them. CDR3 sequence reads: CASSIRGASTDTQYF. CDR3 DNA: TGCGCCAGCAGCATCCGGGGGGCAAGCACAGATACGCAGTATTTT.

V is TRBV4-2 and J is TRBJ2-3; TRBD1 is a possible D gene (6 bases). Trimming stripped 0 bases from V and 4 bases from J, with 20 bases between. The V gene's germline CDR1 is LGHNA and CDR2 YNFKEQ. CDR3 length: 18 amino acids. CDR3 DNA sequence: TGTGCCAGCAGCCAAGATCGAAACGTGGGGGCCCTATCAGATACGCAGTATTTT. This codes for CASSQDRNVGALSDTQYF.

This clonotype was detected only a few times. The rearrangement uses TRBV5-1 and TRBJ2-6; D is ambiguous. Between the trimmed V and J ends, which lost 0 bases and 1 base, there was a span of 11 bases. The CDR3 runs 17 residues. Germline V gene sequence: CDR1 SGHRS, CDR2 YFSETQ. The chain's CDR3 is CASSLAGSLSGANVLTF. Written as DNA, the CDR3 is TGCGCCAGCAGCTTGGCAGGCAGTTTATCTGGGGCCAACGTCCTGACTTTC. Full variable domain (rest looked up from reference TRBV5-1 and TRBJ2-6): KAGVTQTPRYLIKTRGQQVTLSCSPISGHRSVSWYQQTPGQGLQFLFEYFSETQRNKGNFPGRFSGRQFSNSRSEMNVSTLELGDSALYLCASSLAGSLSGANVLTFGAGSRLTVL.

CDR3 in amino acids: CASYPTGGETQYF. The DNA of the CDR3 is TGCGCCAGCTATCCGACAGGGGGAGAGACCCAGTACTTC. The chain has TRBV5-1 and TRBJ2-5; TRBD1 matches 9 bases. The CDR3 is made up of 13 amino acids. V lost 7 bases and J lost 4; bases outside the gene matches: 5. CDR1 and CDR2 (germline): SGHRS, YFSETQ.

This clonotype was recorded at least ten times. The chain employs TRBV20-1 and TRBJ2-5, with a possible D match to TRBD2 (6 bases). The CDR3 runs 14 residues. The V gene's germline CDR1 is DFQATT and CDR2 SNEGSKA (reference sequence). Trimming removed 6 bases from V and 5 bases from J, with 19 bases in between. The CDR3, as DNA: TGCAGTGCCCAGCCTTGGACTACGGTGGAGACCCAGTACTTC. Its translation: CSAQPWTTVETQYF.

On this clonotype: One junction end does not reproduce the germline sequence, and a read error may be involved. The gene calls are TRBV7-9 and TRBJ1-1, with D unclear. Germline V gene sequence: CDR1 SEHNR, CDR2 FQNEAQ (reference sequence). The CDR3 has 14 residues. In DNA form, the CDR3 reads TGTTCCAGCAGTTTTGGGGAGGTGAACACTGAAGCTTTCTTT. Protein product: CSSSFGEVNTEAFF.

This clonotype has only a few counts. The V and J genes are TRBV6-5 and TRBJ2-7; a possible D gene is TRBD1 (7 bases). CDR1 is MNHEY and CDR2 is SVGAGI in the germline V gene. V lost 3 bases and J 4 bases, leaving 16 bases between the germline ends. The CDR3 runs to 15 residues. CDR3 sequence (DNA): TGTGCCAGCAGTTATACGACAGGGAGGAATTACGAGCAGTACTTC. Its protein product is CASSYTTGRNYEQYF.

V usage is TRBV20-1 and J usage is TRBJ2-3; 9 nucleotides align to TRBD1. This CDR3 spans 15 amino acids. V lost 4 bases, J lost 5 bases, and 10 bases stayed unmatched. Germline CDR1 and CDR2: DFQATT and SNEGSKA (reference sequence). CDR3 loop: CSAIRTGTGKDTQYF. CDR3 sequence (DNA): TGCAGTGCTATTAGAACGGGGACAGGGAAAGATACGCAGTATTTT.